The 27 T cell receptor beta chains below were found in one sample sequenced in a study of control samples from healthy donors and cancer patients. Assay: immunoSEQ multiplex PCR; the TCRdb copy retains only in-frame clones and omits some. Of roughly 90,000 clones in the sample, roughly 89% are singletons; the top ten hold 9% to 10%. Sequencing was carried out using PBMCs. These receptors all come from a woman aged 45-65 years with colorectal cancer.

The chain employs TRBV30 and TRBJ1-6; 7 nucleotides line up with TRBD1. The trim removed 3 bases at V and 7 bases at J, leaving 6 bases unmatched. CDR1 and CDR2 (germline): GTSNPN, SVGIG (reference sequence). The CDR3 contains 14 residues. The CDR3, as DNA: TGTGCCTGGAGGACGACAGGGATCAATTCACCCCTCCACTTT. Its protein is CAWRTTGINSPLHF.

CDR3 sequence (DNA): TGCGCCAGTCAGGGATACGATCAGCCCCAGCATTTT. This translates into CASQGYDQPQHF. The chain has TRBV10-2 and TRBJ1-5; weak D call: TRBD1 (5 bases). From germline, CDR1 is WSHSY and CDR2 SAAADI. This CDR3 has 12 residues. Trimming removed 9 bases from V and 5 bases from J, with 11 bases in between.

The chain combines TRBV2 with TRBJ1-2; no firm D call. V was clipped by 8 bases and J by 3 bases, with 13 bases between them. Per germline, CDR1 SNHLY and CDR2 FYNNEI. This CDR3 has 13 amino acids. The CDR3 loop reads CASEGTQDYGYTF. CDR3 in DNA: TGTGCCAGCGAGGGCACCCAGGACTATGGCTACACCTTC.

The J gene is TRBJ2-7, the V gene TRBV5-1; D is uncertain. The CDR3 covers 16 residues. The V gene lost 0 bases and the J gene lost 3 bases, with 16 bases spanning the gap. The germline gives CDR1 SGHRS, CDR2 YFSETQ. CDR3 residues: CASSLAYRHWIYEQYV. CDR3 DNA: TGCGCCAGCAGCTTGGCGTATAGGCATTGGATCTACGAGCAGTACGTC.

This sequence joins TRBV10-1 and TRBJ2-1; D may be TRBD1 (5 bases). V lost 3 bases to trimming and J lost 12 bases, with 15 bases between them. CDR1 is WNHNN, CDR2 SYGVQD, per germline (reference sequence). This CDR3 comprises 13 residues. The DNA of the CDR3 is TGCGCCAGCAGTGACTCCCTTACAGGATCGCAGTTCTTC. Encoded protein: CASSDSLTGSQFF.

V and J are TRBV6-2 or TRBV6-3 and TRBJ1-1; no firm D call. The CDR3 length is 15 residues. The germline CDR1 and CDR2 sequences are MNHEY and SVGEGT. The V gene lost 2 bases and the J gene lost 3 bases, with 13 bases spanning the gap. CDR3 residues: CASSYGMGWDTEAFF. CDR3 coding DNA: TGTGCCAGCAGTTACGGGATGGGATGGGACACTGAAGCTTTCTTT.

The chain joins TRBV6-2 or TRBV6-3 to TRBJ2-6; D may be TRBD1 (5 bases). Trimming cost V 2 bases and J 0 bases, with 8 bases left between them. Germline V gene sequence: CDR1 MNHEY, CDR2 SVGEGT. The CDR3 spans 16 residues. The CDR3 DNA sequence: TGTGCCAGCAGTTACGGACACATCTCTGGGGCCAACGTCCTGACTTTC. As protein: CASSYGHISGANVLTF.

This clone came up a few times. The chain is built from TRBV10-1 and TRBJ2-1, with 8 bases fitting TRBD1. CDR1 and CDR2 (germline): WNHNN, SYGVQD (reference sequence). The CDR3 is 14 amino acids. The V and J ends lost 6 bases and 7 bases, in that order; junction bases with no gene match: 8. CDR3 protein: CASSPGQAVNEQFF. CDR3 DNA: TGCGCCAGCAGCCCGGGACAGGCGGTAAATGAGCAGTTCTTC.

The V and J genes are TRBV4-1 and TRBJ2-7; D is unclear. The CDR3 loop spans 13 amino acids. Per the germline V gene, CDR1 is MGHRA and CDR2 is YSYEKL. The V and J ends lost 4 bases and 3 bases respectively, with 10 bases between them. The CDR3 DNA reads TGCGCCAGCAGCCTGACTGAAAACTACGAGCAGTACGTC. It translates to CASSLTENYEQYV.

The chain joins TRBV18 to TRBJ1-4, with TRBD1 identical over 8 bases. J lost 7 bases, V lost 3 bases, and 7 bases had no gene match. This CDR3 comprises 15 residues. The germline V gene has CDR1 KGHSH and CDR2 LQKENI. The CDR3 loop is CASSPQGTGGEKLFF. CDR3 nucleotides: TGTGCCAGCTCACCTCAGGGGACAGGTGGTGAAAAACTGTTTTTT.

This clone was observed once. The chain recombines TRBV19 with TRBJ2-2; 8 bases match TRBD1. Germline lookup yields CDR1 LNHDA and CDR2 SQIVND (reference sequence). J lost 2 bases, V lost 6 bases, and 5 bases had no gene match. CDR3 length equals 15 residues. CDR3 region: CASRRQGINTGELFF. In DNA form, the CDR3 reads TGTGCCAGTAGGAGACAGGGGATAAACACCGGGGAGCTGTTTTTT.

The chain combines TRBV5-4 with TRBJ1-6, with TRBD1 identical over 10 bases. The CDR3 contains 14 residues. The V gene end was trimmed by 4 bases and the J gene end by 10 bases; junction bases not matched to a gene: 5. The germline V gene encodes CDR1 SGHNT and CDR2 YYREEE (reference sequence). DNA of the CDR3: TGTGCCAGCAGCACAACGACAGGGGGCTCACCCCTCCACTTT. Its translation: CASSTTTGGSPLHF.

This clone has a single count. The chain uses TRBV6-2 or TRBV6-3 and TRBJ1-6; 12 nucleotides match TRBD1. The germline V gene encodes CDR1 MNHEY and CDR2 SVGEGT. The CDR3 spans 15 residues. After removal of 4 bases from V and 9 bases from J, the junction contained 4 bases not matched to a gene. CDR3 region: CASSSGQGAGSPLHF. For the CDR3, the DNA is TGTGCCAGCAGTTCGGGACAGGGGGCAGGTTCACCCCTCCACTTT.

CDR3 sequence: CASSSFGGTDTQYF. The CDR3 DNA reads TGTGCCAGCTCATCATTTGGGGGCACAGATACGCAGTATTTT. The V gene is TRBV18, the J gene TRBJ2-3; D uncertain. CDR3 length: 14 residues. The V gene's germline CDR1 is KGHSH and CDR2 LQKENI. Trimming pared 5 bases from V and 1 base from J, leaving 10 bases between.

The V and J genes are TRBV6-5 and TRBJ1-2, with D maybe TRBD1 (5 bases). The CDR3 length is 15 residues. The V end lost 10 bases, the J end lost 4 bases, and 22 bases lay between the germline ends. The germline gives CDR1 MNHEY, CDR2 SVGAGI. CDR3 nucleotide sequence: TGTGCCACCTCAAGGCCGGGGCTAATGACCTATGGCTACACCTTC. It specifies CATSRPGLMTYGYTF.

This chain uses TRBV7-7 with TRBJ2-1; D possibly corresponds to TRBD2 (6 bases). The CDR3 covers 12 residues. CDR1 is SSHAT, CDR2 FNYEAQ, per germline (reference sequence). V gave up 6 bases and J gave up 10 bases, with 13 bases separating them. CDR3 nucleotide sequence: TGTGCCAGCAGTGCGGGGTTTGGAGAGCAGTTCTTC. This codes for CASSAGFGEQFF.

The chain links TRBV6-6 to TRBJ2-6; D could derive from TRBD1 or TRBD2 (6 bases each). Germline assignment: CDR1 MNHNY and CDR2 SVGAGI (reference sequence). This CDR3 has 17 residues. Deletions cut 5 bases from V and 1 base from J, with 15 bases between. As DNA, the CDR3 is TGTGCCAGCAGTCGGGACACTAGCTTTTCTGGGGCCAACGTCCTGACTTTC. The encoded protein is CASSRDTSFSGANVLTF.

The chain uses TRBV9 and TRBJ2-1, with D possibly called TRBD1 or TRBD2 (7 bases each). Trimming took 1 base from V and 2 from J, leaving 13 bases between them. Germline CDR1 is SGDLS and CDR2 is YYNGEE. The CDR3 length is 16 residues. As DNA, the CDR3 is TGTGCCAGCAGCGTACCAGGGGGGGCGGCCTACAATGAGCAGTTCTTC. Amino acids: CASSVPGGAAYNEQFF.

The chain carries TRBV9 and TRBJ2-5, with D unresolved. The CDR3 runs to 13 residues. Germline CDR1 and CDR2: SGDLS and YYNGEE. V was cut by 3 bases and J by 7 bases, with 13 bases left in between. The CDR3 DNA reads TGTGCCAGCAGCGATGGGCCGGTCGGGACCCAGTACTTC. It codes for CASSDGPVGTQYF.

The chain couples TRBV6-5 to TRBJ2-2; either TRBD1 or TRBD2 may supply D (5 bases each). The ends were cut back, 5 bases at V and 4 bases at J, with 11 bases in the middle. The CDR3 runs 14 residues. From germline, CDR1 is MNHEY and CDR2 SVGAGI. CDR3 amino acids: CASSKGRITGELFF. The CDR3 DNA follows: TGTGCCAGCAGTAAGGGACGGATCACCGGGGAGCTGTTTTTT.

This sequence joins TRBV14 and TRBJ1-6; D gene uncertain. CDR1 and CDR2 (germline): SGHDN, FVKESK. Trimming removed 0 bases from V and 7 bases from J, with 7 bases in between. The CDR3 consists of 14 residues. The CDR3 loop reads CASSQEAENSPLHF. DNA of the CDR3: TGTGCCAGCAGCCAAGAAGCAGAGAATTCACCCCTCCACTTT.

The V gene is TRBV6-2 or TRBV6-3, the J gene TRBJ2-2; a possible D gene is TRBD1 (6 bases). CDR3 size: 16 residues. Germline CDR1 MNHEY, CDR2 SVGEGT. The V end was cut by 0 bases, the J end by 0 bases, with 8 bases between. The CDR3 DNA sequence: TGTGCCAGCAGTTACTCCGGGACAACGAACACCGGGGAGCTGTTTTTT. It specifies CASSYSGTTNTGELFF.

The chain combines TRBV29-1 with TRBJ2-1; D might be TRBD1 or TRBD2, each matching 6 bases. The CDR3 covers 14 residues. V gave up 8 bases and J gave up 5 bases, with 19 bases separating them. Per the germline V gene, CDR1 is SQVTM and CDR2 is ANQGSEA. Here the CDR3 reads CSTQRGPINNEQFF. CDR3 DNA sequence: TGCAGCACTCAACGGGGGCCCATCAACAATGAGCAGTTCTTC.

This sequence joins TRBV6-4 and TRBJ2-6; D gene unclear. The CDR3 has 14 residues. Germline CDR1 and CDR2: MRHNA and SNTAGT. V was clipped by 2 bases and J by 2 bases, with 4 bases between them. This chain's CDR3 is CASSDLAGANVLTF. Here the CDR3 DNA reads TGTGCCAGCAGTGACCTCGCTGGGGCCAACGTCCTGACTTTC.

J is TRBJ1-1 and V is TRBV10-3; perhaps TRBD1 as D (5 bases). The CDR3 runs 14 residues. V was clipped by 2 bases and J by 0 bases, with 7 bases between them. The germline V gene has CDR1 ENHRY and CDR2 SYGVKD. Here the CDR3 DNA reads TGTGCCATCAGTGAGCAGGGCATGAACACTGAAGCTTTCTTT. Encoded protein: CAISEQGMNTEAFF.

This chain joins TRBV7-8 and TRBJ1-2; maybe TRBD1 (6 bases). This CDR3 region has 12 residues. Per the germline V gene, CDR1 is SGHVS and CDR2 is FQNEAQ. Trimming took 5 bases from V and 4 from J, leaving 8 bases between them. The CDR3 region has the DNA TGTGCCAGCAGCCAGACAGGCTATGGCTACACCTTC. Translated: CASSQTGYGYTF.

The chain is built from TRBV5-6 and TRBJ1-6; TRBD1 is a possible D gene (5 bases). Germline-derived CDR1 and CDR2 are SGHDT and YYEEEE. This CDR3 is built from 14 residues. V was trimmed by 2 bases and J by 4 bases, leaving 7 bases between them. CDR3 sequence (DNA): TGTGCCAGCAGCTTCGGGGGATATAATTCACCCCTCCACTTT. It translates to CASSFGGYNSPLHF.